A selection of T cell receptor beta chains follows, all from one sample in a study of T cell responses to AZD1222 COVID-19 vaccine. Assay used: immunoSEQ multiplex PCR; TCRdb lists only in-frame clones, some missing. The profile shows about 81,000 clones, 80% to 95% of them singletons. The material was peripheral blood, obtained 28 days after the second AZD1222 dose. These receptors originate from an adult who received the AZD1222 COVID-19 vaccine. Both conserved end residues are part of each CDR3. Each record gives: clone size, V gene, D gene, J gene, CDR3 length, CDR3 protein, CDR3 DNA. A D gene is named only where the DNA matches it firmly. The size entry is marked missing in some rows and otherwise reads once, few, many or a size class.

abundance: -; v_gene: TRBV5-1; d_gene: -; j_gene: TRBJ1-1; len: 15; CDR3aa: CASSLFQGSHTEAFF; CDR3nt: TGCGCCAGCAGCTTGTTCCAGGGTTCGCACACTGAAGCTTTCTTT
abundance: -; v_gene: TRBV28; d_gene: -; j_gene: TRBJ2-2; len: 15; CDR3aa: CASTLGGRRAGELFF; CDR3nt: TGTGCCAGCACCCTAGGAGGGAGGCGGGCCGGGGAGCTGTTTTTT
abundance: -; v_gene: TRBV13; d_gene: -; j_gene: TRBJ1-2; len: 14; CDR3aa: CASSPGGRGYGYTF; CDR3nt: TGTGCCAGCAGCCCCGGGGGTAGGGGCTATGGCTACACCTTC
abundance: -; v_gene: TRBV7-2; d_gene: -; j_gene: TRBJ1-1; len: 15; CDR3aa: CASSPQTQANTEAFF; CDR3nt: TGTGCCAGCAGCCCACAGACGCAGGCGAACACTGAAGCTTTCTTT
abundance: -; v_gene: TRBV27; d_gene: -; j_gene: TRBJ2-2; len: 16; CDR3aa: CASQIIGLLNTGELFF; CDR3nt: TGTGCCAGCCAGATTATAGGACTTTTAAACACCGGGGAGCTGTTTTTT
abundance: -; v_gene: TRBV5-4; d_gene: -; j_gene: TRBJ2-5; len: 15; CDR3aa: CASSLRGSTQETQYF; CDR3nt: TGTGCCAGCAGCTTGAGAGGCAGTACCCAAGAGACCCAGTACTTC
abundance: once; v_gene: TRBV7-8; d_gene: -; j_gene: TRBJ1-1; len: 11; CDR3aa: CASSPLFEAFF; CDR3nt: TGTGCCAGCAGCCCCCTATTTGAAGCTTTCTTT
abundance: -; v_gene: TRBV27; d_gene: -; j_gene: TRBJ1-2; len: 15; CDR3aa: CASSLFQGPGYGYTF; CDR3nt: TGTGCCAGCAGTTTATTCCAGGGGCCCGGCTATGGCTACACCTTC
abundance: -; v_gene: TRBV11-2; d_gene: -; j_gene: TRBJ1-2; len: 12; CDR3aa: CASSSITGGYTF; CDR3nt: TGTGCCAGCAGCTCGATTACAGGTGGCTACACCTTC
abundance: -; v_gene: TRBV11-2; d_gene: -; j_gene: TRBJ1-1; len: 14; CDR3aa: CASSLGPGSTEAFF; CDR3nt: TGTGCCAGCAGCTTAGGCCCAGGGAGCACTGAAGCTTTCTTT
abundance: -; v_gene: TRBV7-9; d_gene: -; j_gene: TRBJ1-1; len: 13; CDR3aa: CASSSRKNTEAFF; CDR3nt: TGTGCCAGCAGCTCTCGGAAGAACACTGAAGCTTTCTTT
abundance: -; v_gene: TRBV15; d_gene: -; j_gene: TRBJ2-4; len: 11; CDR3aa: CATGAKNIQYF; CDR3nt: TGTGCCACGGGAGCCAAAAACATTCAGTACTTC
abundance: -; v_gene: TRBV4-2; d_gene: -; j_gene: TRBJ1-3; len: 16; CDR3aa: CASSPSSYFSGNTIYF; CDR3nt: TGTGCCAGCAGCCCCTCGTCCTATTTCTCTGGAAACACCATATATTTT
abundance: -; v_gene: TRBV24-1; d_gene: -; j_gene: TRBJ1-3; len: 14; CDR3aa: CATNSGAPGNTIYF; CDR3nt: TGTGCCACCAATTCTGGGGCCCCTGGAAACACCATATATTTT
abundance: -; v_gene: TRBV29-1; d_gene: -; j_gene: TRBJ1-1; len: 15; CDR3aa: CSVVGRGGGSLGAFF; CDR3nt: TGCAGCGTTGTAGGGCGCGGTGGCGGTTCATTAGGAGCTTTCTTT
abundance: -; v_gene: TRBV6-2/TRBV6-3; d_gene: TRBD1; j_gene: TRBJ1-6; len: 17; CDR3aa: CASSYHIGQGGDSPLHF; CDR3nt: TGTGCCAGCAGTTACCACATTGGACAGGGCGGAGATTCACCCCTCCACTTT
abundance: -; v_gene: TRBV5-1; d_gene: -; j_gene: TRBJ1-1; len: 14; CDR3aa: CASSPSGSNTEAFF; CDR3nt: TGCGCCAGCAGTCCCTCGGGGTCGAACACTGAAGCTTTCTTT
abundance: -; v_gene: TRBV27; d_gene: TRBD1; j_gene: TRBJ1-1; len: 15; CDR3aa: CASRRTGTANTEAFF; CDR3nt: TGTGCCAGCAGACGTACCGGGACAGCGAACACTGAAGCTTTCTTT
abundance: -; v_gene: TRBV7-6; d_gene: -; j_gene: TRBJ1-5; len: 17; CDR3aa: CASSLWRERSPGQPQHF; CDR3nt: TGTGCCAGCAGCTTATGGAGGGAAAGGAGTCCAGGTCAGCCCCAGCATTTT
abundance: -; v_gene: TRBV11-1; d_gene: -; j_gene: TRBJ1-4; len: 13; CDR3aa: CASSYGVNEKLFF; CDR3nt: TGTGCCAGCAGCTACGGGGTTAATGAAAAACTGTTTTTT
abundance: -; v_gene: TRBV20-1; d_gene: -; j_gene: TRBJ1-3; len: 12; CDR3aa: CSASSGQNTIYF; CDR3nt: TGCAGTGCTAGTTCCGGACAAAACACCATATATTTT
abundance: once; v_gene: TRBV30; d_gene: -; j_gene: TRBJ1-2; len: 15; CDR3aa: CAWSAGGGFRDGYTF; CDR3nt: TGTGCCTGGAGCGCCGGTGGGGGATTTAGGGATGGCTACACCTTC
abundance: -; v_gene: TRBV28; d_gene: -; j_gene: TRBJ1-2; len: 14; CDR3aa: CASKEGTANYGYTF; CDR3nt: TGTGCCAGCAAGGAGGGAACTGCTAACTATGGCTACACCTTC
abundance: -; v_gene: TRBV11-1; d_gene: TRBD2; j_gene: TRBJ2-1; len: 15; CDR3aa: CASRTGGTMGHEQFF; CDR3nt: TGTGCCAGCAGGACCGGGGGGACCATGGGCCATGAGCAGTTCTTC
abundance: -; v_gene: TRBV11-2; d_gene: -; j_gene: TRBJ1-3; len: 15; CDR3aa: CASSLDYGSGNTIYF; CDR3nt: TGTGCCAGCAGCTTAGATTACGGCTCTGGAAACACCATATATTTT
abundance: -; v_gene: TRBV7-2; d_gene: -; j_gene: TRBJ1-3; len: 15; CDR3aa: CASSLDPGTRNTIYF; CDR3nt: TGTGCCAGCAGCTTGGACCCCGGGACCCGAAACACCATATATTTT
abundance: once; v_gene: TRBV5-1; d_gene: -; j_gene: TRBJ1-6; len: 15; CDR3aa: CASSLESGAIQSLHF; CDR3nt: TGCGCCAGCAGCTTGGAGTCTGGGGCGATTCAATCCCTCCACTTT
abundance: -; v_gene: TRBV5-8; d_gene: -; j_gene: TRBJ2-3; len: 16; CDR3aa: CASSLGSGPSTDTQYF; CDR3nt: TGTGCCAGCAGCTTGGGCAGTGGGCCCTCGACAGATACGCAGTATTTT
abundance: once; v_gene: TRBV5-4; d_gene: -; j_gene: TRBJ2-3; len: 14; CDR3aa: CASSLDRYTDTQYF; CDR3nt: TGTGCCAGCAGCTTGGACAGATACACAGATACGCAGTATTTT
abundance: -; v_gene: TRBV15; d_gene: -; j_gene: TRBJ1-5; len: 15; CDR3aa: CATSRRTAENQPQHF; CDR3nt: TGTGCCACCAGCCGCCGGACAGCCGAAAATCAGCCCCAGCATTTT
abundance: -; v_gene: TRBV5-4; d_gene: -; j_gene: TRBJ1-2; len: 15; CDR3aa: CASSLPGGLYYGYTF; CDR3nt: TGTGCCAGCAGCTTGCCTGGGGGGCTATACTATGGCTACACCTTC
abundance: -; v_gene: TRBV27; d_gene: TRBD1; j_gene: TRBJ2-3; len: 16; CDR3aa: CASRRTTGGRADTQYF; CDR3nt: TGTGCCAGCAGGCGCACGACAGGGGGTCGGGCAGATACGCAGTATTTT
abundance: -; v_gene: TRBV5-1; d_gene: TRBD1; j_gene: TRBJ1-5; len: 15; CDR3aa: CASSPEGRGHQPQHF; CDR3nt: TGCGCCAGCAGCCCAGAGGGGAGGGGGCACCAGCCCCAGCATTTT
abundance: -; v_gene: TRBV18; d_gene: -; j_gene: TRBJ2-6; len: 15; CDR3aa: CASSPNLSGANVLTF; CDR3nt: TGTGCCAGCTCACCTAATCTATCTGGGGCCAACGTCCTGACTTTC
abundance: -; v_gene: TRBV7-3; d_gene: TRBD1; j_gene: TRBJ2-2; len: 16; CDR3aa: CASSLGTGEGTGELFF; CDR3nt: TGTGCCAGCAGCTTAGGGACAGGGGAGGGCACCGGGGAGCTGTTTTTT
abundance: -; v_gene: TRBV4-1; d_gene: TRBD2; j_gene: TRBJ2-5; len: 15; CDR3aa: CASSPGTSGGETQYF; CDR3nt: TGCGCCAGCAGCCCGGGGACTAGCGGGGGAGAGACCCAGTACTTC
abundance: few; v_gene: TRBV7-2; d_gene: -; j_gene: TRBJ1-5; len: 16; CDR3aa: CASSLGGGFSNQPQHF; CDR3nt: TGTGCCAGCAGCTTAGGAGGCGGATTTAGCAATCAGCCCCAGCATTTT
abundance: -; v_gene: TRBV25-1; d_gene: TRBD1; j_gene: TRBJ1-4; len: 15; CDR3aa: CASSEYRGGVEKLFF; CDR3nt: TGTGCCAGCAGTGAATACAGGGGGGGCGTAGAAAAACTGTTTTTT
abundance: -; v_gene: TRBV2; d_gene: TRBD1; j_gene: TRBJ2-2; len: 14; CDR3aa: CASSADRATGELFF; CDR3nt: TGTGCCAGCAGTGCCGACAGGGCAACCGGGGAGCTGTTTTTT
abundance: -; v_gene: TRBV12-3/TRBV12-4; d_gene: -; j_gene: TRBJ1-1; len: 13; CDR3aa: CASSFARLGEAFF; CDR3nt: TGTGCCAGCAGTTTTGCCAGATTAGGTGAAGCTTTCTTT
abundance: -; v_gene: TRBV27; d_gene: TRBD2; j_gene: TRBJ2-7; len: 14; CDR3aa: CASSYSGTAYEQYF; CDR3nt: TGTGCCAGCAGTTACAGCGGGACCGCCTACGAGCAGTACTTC
abundance: -; v_gene: TRBV20-1; d_gene: -; j_gene: TRBJ2-7; len: 11; CDR3aa: CSALGSYEQYF; CDR3nt: TGCAGTGCCCTGGGGTCCTACGAGCAGTACTTC
abundance: once; v_gene: TRBV5-1; d_gene: -; j_gene: TRBJ2-7; len: 14; CDR3aa: CASSGTAGSYEQYF; CDR3nt: TGCGCCAGCAGCGGAACGGCAGGTTCCTACGAGCAGTACTTC
abundance: -; v_gene: TRBV14; d_gene: TRBD2; j_gene: TRBJ2-1; len: 16; CDR3aa: CASSPPAAGGRNEQFF; CDR3nt: TGTGCCAGCAGCCCCCCGGCGGCGGGGGGGCGGAATGAGCAGTTCTTC
abundance: -; v_gene: TRBV11-2; d_gene: TRBD2; j_gene: TRBJ2-3; len: 15; CDR3aa: CASSWVAGGTDTQYF; CDR3nt: TGTGCCAGCAGCTGGGTAGCGGGGGGAACAGATACGCAGTATTTT
abundance: -; v_gene: TRBV7-9; d_gene: -; j_gene: TRBJ2-7; len: 13; CDR3aa: CASSPRNVYEQYF; CDR3nt: TGTGCCAGCAGCCCGAGAAATGTCTACGAGCAGTACTTC
abundance: -; v_gene: TRBV6-5; d_gene: -; j_gene: TRBJ2-7; len: 14; CDR3aa: CASTGPLATYEQYF; CDR3nt: TGTGCCAGCACGGGGCCTCTAGCCACCTACGAGCAGTACTTC
abundance: -; v_gene: TRBV28; d_gene: -; j_gene: TRBJ2-1; len: 14; CDR3aa: CASSLGPHYNEQFF; CDR3nt: TGTGCCAGCAGTCTGGGACCGCACTACAATGAGCAGTTCTTC